This entry describes one T cell receptor (beta chain). Antigen unknown. Barcoded TCR alpha and TCR beta cDNA libraries with UMIs came from 5'RACE using constant-segment primers. TCRdb processed the 5' RACE reads anew with MiXCR; each CDR3 protein has one entry. Counted here are hundreds of thousands of distinct CDR3 sequences, roughly 22% occurring once; the ten biggest clones make up approximately 8%. The germline V gene encodes CDR1 DFQATT and CDR2 SNEGSKA (reference sequence). Trimming at V came to 0 bases and at J to 6 bases, leaving 15 bases not matched to a gene. The CDR3 has 17 residues. The sample is drawn from a study of T-cell memory formation after mild COVID-19. About the study: Each donor largely had its own TCR clusters.

Study-level results: Later expanders leaned CD4+, whereas clones that contracted between day 15 and 85 were balanced CD4/CD8. Some SARS-CoV-2-responding clones were already detected in memory before infection.

This chain joins TRBV20-1 and TRBJ2-7, with 9 positions matching TRBD2. Sequenced input: PBMCs or a T cell subset sorted from them (not recorded which). The TCR was taken from an adult woman who had mild COVID-19 (a few samples of this study predate the infection). Cell type and time point are not known. The CDR3 bases are TGCAGTGCTAGAGATTTCCCCCCCGCGGGAGGGCCACTCGAGCAGTACTTC. It codes for CSARDFPPAGGPLEQYF.